These T cell receptor beta chains were read from a single sample in a study of neoadjuvant anti-PD-1 for oral cavity cancer. The table came from immunoSEQ multiplex PCR; TCRdb's copy has only in-frame clones and leaves some out. In the table there are 35,000 to 40,000 clones, more than 35% of which are singletons. Sample: tumor tissue, taken after nivolumab (anti-PD-1) treatment. The receptors shown here come from a person between 40 and 85 years old with oral cavity squamous cell carcinoma. Each CDR3 is given with its conserved first and last residue.

>TRBJ1-1|TRBV29-1
CSAGRGGPEAFF
>TRBJ1-4|TRBV19
CASRAGGREKLFF
>TRBJ2-7|TRBV28
CASTPGQGTDEQYF
>TRBJ1-4|TRBV5-1
CASSLDQVLANEKLFF
>TRBJ2-7|TRBV30
CAWAQVLYEQYF
>TRBJ2-1|TRBV28
CASRDLNYNEQFF
>TRBJ1-5|TRBV6-5
CASSSRGFDSNQPQHF
>TRBJ1-4|TRBV10-2
CATSSPDSNEKLFF
>TRBJ2-4|TRBV4-1
CASSQGKGPGKNIQYF
>TRBJ2-1|TRBV7-3
CASSSAGTTLRNEQFF
>TRBJ1-4|TRBV28
CASTNSFRGLFF
>TRBJ2-7|TRBV29-1
CSALTLGDSRSSYEQYF
>TRBJ2-5|TRBV5-6
CASSLKGWETQYF
>TRBJ2-2|TRBV7-9
CASSLGRGTNTGELFF
>TRBJ2-4|TRBV18
CASSPGQTLAKNIQYF
>TRBJ2-7|TRBV7-9
CASSHRQPYEQYF
>TRBJ1-2|TRBV29-1
CSGRRVGNYGYTF
>TRBJ2-1|TRBV7-9
CASSANNEQFF
>TRBJ1-2|TRBV5-5
CASSLGQADYGYTF
>TRBJ2-7|TRBV14
CASSQADRATFYEQYF
>TRBJ1-5|TRBV4-1
CASSQDGSAYQPQHF
>TRBJ1-1|TRBV11-3
CASSLDIRVGDTEAFF
>TRBJ1-1|TRBV14
CASNGINLNTEAFF
>TRBJ2-7|TRBV29-1
CSVPREDSYEQYF